This T cell receptor (beta chain) was found in a study of cytomegalovirus exposure and HLA in healthy donors. Study-wide results and caveats: In the approximately 130 validation repertoires, roughly 94% of cluster scores exceeded 0, per a later analysis.

A remark on this clone: As yet, its antigen is unknown.

Measured with immunoSEQ multiplex PCR; TCRdb has only the in-frame clones, and not every one. This repertoire shows approximately 70,000 clones, around 94% found once; its top ten account for 0.63%. Germline V CDR1 and CDR2: MDHEN, SYDVKM. The length of the CDR3 is 14 residues. The V gene end was trimmed by 6 bases and the J gene end by 4 bases; junction bases not matched to a gene: 9. The receptor was derived from a woman between 18 and 29 years old in good health and CMV-seronegative. Sequenced sample: PBMCs. V and J are TRBV28 and TRBJ2-7, with TRBD1 identical over 7 bases. CDR3 DNA sequence: TGTGCCAGCAGAGGGGGCGGGTCCCCTTACGAGCAGTACTTC. It specifies CASRGGGSPYEQYF.